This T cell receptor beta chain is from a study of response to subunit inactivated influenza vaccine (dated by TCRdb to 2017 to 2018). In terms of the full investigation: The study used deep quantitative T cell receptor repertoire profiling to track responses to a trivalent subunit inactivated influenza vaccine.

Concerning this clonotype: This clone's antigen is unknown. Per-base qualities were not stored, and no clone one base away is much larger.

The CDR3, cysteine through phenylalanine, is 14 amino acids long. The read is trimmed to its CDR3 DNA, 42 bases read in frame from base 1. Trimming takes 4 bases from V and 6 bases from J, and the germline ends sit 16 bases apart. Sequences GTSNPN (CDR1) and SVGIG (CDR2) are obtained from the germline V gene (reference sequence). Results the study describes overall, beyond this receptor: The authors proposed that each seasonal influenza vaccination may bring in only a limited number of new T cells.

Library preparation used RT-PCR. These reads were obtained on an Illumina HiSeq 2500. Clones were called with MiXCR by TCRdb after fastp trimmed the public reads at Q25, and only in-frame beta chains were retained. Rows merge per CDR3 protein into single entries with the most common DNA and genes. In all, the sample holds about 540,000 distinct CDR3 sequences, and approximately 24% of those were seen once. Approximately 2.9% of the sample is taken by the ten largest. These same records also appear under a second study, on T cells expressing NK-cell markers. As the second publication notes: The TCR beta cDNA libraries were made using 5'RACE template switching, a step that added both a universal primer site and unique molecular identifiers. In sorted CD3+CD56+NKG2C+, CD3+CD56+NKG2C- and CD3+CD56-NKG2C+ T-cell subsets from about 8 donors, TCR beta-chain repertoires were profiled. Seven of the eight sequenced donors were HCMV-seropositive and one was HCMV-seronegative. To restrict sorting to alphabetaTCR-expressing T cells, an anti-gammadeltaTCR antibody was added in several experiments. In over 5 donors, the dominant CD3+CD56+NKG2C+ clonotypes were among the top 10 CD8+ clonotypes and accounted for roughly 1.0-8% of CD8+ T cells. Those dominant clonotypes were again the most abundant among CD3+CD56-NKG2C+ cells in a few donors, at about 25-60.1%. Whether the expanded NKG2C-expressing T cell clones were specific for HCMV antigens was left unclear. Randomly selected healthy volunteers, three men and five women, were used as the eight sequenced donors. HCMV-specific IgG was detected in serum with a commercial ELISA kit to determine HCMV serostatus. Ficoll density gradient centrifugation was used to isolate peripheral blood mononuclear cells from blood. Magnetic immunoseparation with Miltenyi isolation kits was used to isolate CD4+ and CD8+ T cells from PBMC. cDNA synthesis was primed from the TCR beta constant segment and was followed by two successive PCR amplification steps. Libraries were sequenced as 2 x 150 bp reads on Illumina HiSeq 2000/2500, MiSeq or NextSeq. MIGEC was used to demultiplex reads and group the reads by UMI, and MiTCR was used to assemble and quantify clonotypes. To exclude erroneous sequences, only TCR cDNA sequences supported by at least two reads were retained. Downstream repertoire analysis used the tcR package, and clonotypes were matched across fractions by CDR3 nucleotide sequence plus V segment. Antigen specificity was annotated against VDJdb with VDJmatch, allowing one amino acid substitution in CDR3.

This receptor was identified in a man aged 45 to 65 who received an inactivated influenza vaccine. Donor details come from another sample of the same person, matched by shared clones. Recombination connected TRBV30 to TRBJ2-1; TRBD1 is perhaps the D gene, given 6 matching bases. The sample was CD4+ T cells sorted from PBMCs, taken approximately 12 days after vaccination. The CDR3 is CAWNWQGFCNEQFF. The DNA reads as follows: TGTGCCTGGAATTGGCAGGGGTTCTGCAATGAGCAGTTCTTC.